This T cell receptor (beta chain) was profiled in a study of human T cells and chemical hapten exposure (dated by TCRdb to the early 2020s). Regarding the research as a whole: For sensitization, 2% DPC in acetone was applied to a roughly 2 cm by roughly 2 cm area of upper inner arm skin. Blood for TCR sequencing was provided by twenty-nine alopecia patients at one to four time points (pre-sensitization, 2, 6 and 24 weeks). Weekly therapeutic DPC doses were additionally applied to the scalp of patients throughout the roughly 23-week study period. Alopecia areata with under or over 50% scalp involvement, alopecia totalis and alopecia universalis were represented in the patient cohort, which was mostly female. Patient blood was sampled pre-sensitization (week 0) and at 2, 6 and about 24 weeks after DPC sensitization. Patch tests used Finn chambers with 0.01% DPC on the upper back, scored after 6 days by International Contact Dermatitis Research Group standards. Libraries were combined into a pool for sequencing, and differences in TCR yield between samples came mainly from small differences in library volumes within the pool. The study tracked peripheral blood TCR repertoire changes in vivo during primary and secondary sensitization to the hapten diphenylcyclopropenone (DPC) in alopecia patients. Results the study describes overall, beyond this receptor: DPC sensitization did not change the number of TCRs with a frequency above 1 in 1000, and there was no evidence of changes in global repertoire structure. Patch test score correlated positively with the number of PT1 expanded TCRs, reaching significance at thresholds 8, 16 and 32 but not at 4. After repeated subsampling, changes were observed in the strength of the expansion versus patch-test correlation and in the threshold at which the correlation became significant. Compared with pre-sensitization or healthy control sets, expanded TCRs formed significantly more large CDR3 similarity clusters, which is consistent with antigen-driven responses. Because every patient had alopecia, a presumed autoimmune disease, the patients' immune response might differ from that of healthy individuals.

The library was prepared using RACE. Instrument on record: NextSeq 500. Library preparation attached unique molecular identifiers to individual cDNA molecules for quantitative, reproducible TCR counting. From each blood RNA sample, both TCR alpha and TCR beta chains were sequenced. The paper's processing steps were these. The median number of TCRs per sample was over 85,000, ranging from about 23,224 to 690,600. V, J and CDR3 annotation of the TCR reads was carried out using the Decombinator software suite. For PS versus PT1 abundance plots, all samples were subsampled to the same number of TCRs (28,000). TCRs were defined as expanded if absent before sensitization and observed at least eight times at the 2-week time point. TCRdb passed the public sequencing reads through fastp at Q25 and MiXCR, retaining productive beta sequences. Under each unique CDR3 protein, matching rows form one entry showing the most common genes and DNA. The V and J calls, along with clone size, are taken from TCRdb and not from the paper's own processing. This sample comprises approximately 260,000 distinct CDR3 sequences, around 7% of them detected only once. The ten top clones hold approximately 1.2% of the sample.

A remark on this clonotype: It lacks a known antigen. A junction end diverges from the germline sequence, so it may reflect a read error.

The CDR3 spans 14 residues, from the cysteine through the phenylalanine. Just CDR3 DNA is preserved here, 42 bases in frame from base 1. The germline V gene sets CDR1 to MNHEY and CDR2 to SVGAGI. The time point label, as the study defines it: pre-sensitization, week 0. The treatment or condition label on this specimen signifies: therapeutic diphenylcyclopropenone sensitization with weekly scalp DPC. At each patch-test visit, blood was drawn before the patch test was applied. To be eligible, patients had to be aged 18 to 70, diagnosed with alopecia and judged suitable for DPC therapy, while pregnant patients were excluded. Total RNA was isolated from unfractionated whole blood collected in Tempus Blood RNA tubes.

The sequence came from a man aged 18 to 35 with alopecia areata. Some clones in this sample may be carry-over from other donors' samples. This receptor chain uses TRBV6-5 and TRBJ2-3; a tentative D call is TRBD2 (5 bases match). The sequenced sample was whole blood, obtained in connection with sensitization to the hapten diphenylcyclopropenone (DPC). The CDR3 is CASSTTASTDTKYF. The DNA is TGTGCCAGCAGCACGACTGCTAGCACAGATACGAAGTATTTT.